The following is a T cell receptor (beta chain) sequence with its context. What this receptor recognizes is not known. Base qualities are missing; no much larger clone stands one base away. These data belong to a study of identical twins (TCRdb year 2016). The study in broad terms: To test whether fetal clonotypes persist, this study deep-sequenced TCR alpha and beta repertoires from monozygotic twins, from unrelated adults of various ages, and from cord blood. To rule out contamination, the twin experiments were replicated at different times with different library preparation protocols.

What the work shows at the level of the full study, not this receptor alone: Excess twin sharing in beta out-of-frame sequences was weaker because fewer shared sequences lowered the signal-to-noise ratio. Fewer insertions were carried by abundant cord blood beta clonotypes, a similar but weaker trend appeared in young adult naive repertoires, and no such trend appeared in memory repertoires. Invariant T cells such as MAIT and iNKT could partly confound zero-insertion analyses, though diverse VJ usage argued against this for most clonotypes. Compared with coincidental sharing between unrelated individuals, out-of-frame TCR alpha sequences shared between twins showed an excess of sequences with low generation probability. Recombination models systematically underestimated out-of-frame TCR alpha sharing in monozygotic twins but agreed with sharing between unrelated individuals. Conclusions relied on cross-sectional statistical analysis, since the same donors could not be followed over many years.

Library method: 5' RACE. Sequenced using an Illumina HiSeq 2000. A universal primer binding site was added through template switching, and the final cDNA carried a unique molecular identifier so that TCR cDNA molecules could be counted accurately. Specific primers in the conserved constant-segment region were used to synthesize first-strand cDNA for TCR alpha and beta chains. To control for contamination, every cDNA library carried two barcodes: a SMART-Mk sample barcode plus Illumina barcodes. TruSeq adapter sequences and Illumina sample barcodes were added in two successive PCR steps. The TCR alpha and beta cDNA libraries were sequenced on the Illumina HiSeq platform using custom primers. In the original analysis: Unique molecular identifiers were extracted from raw reads with MiGEC, and CDR3 positions were determined with MiXCR. Recombination models were inferred per individual with the repgenHMM and IGoR tools using an EM algorithm. Shared clonotypes were analyzed with the tcR package in R, and sharing was normalized by the product of cloneset sizes. To study raw recombination without the effects of thymic and clonal selection, out-of-frame nonproductive sequences were analyzed. The public reads were quality trimmed at Q25 with fastp and then assembled into clones with MiXCR by TCRdb, keeping productive beta chains. Entries that share a CDR3 protein sequence are merged under the most common genes and DNA. TCRdb, not the original authors, processed these V and J calls. Present in this sample are under 350,000 distinct CDR3 sequences, just under 9.5% of which were seen just once. The top ten clonotypes cover around 7.1% of the sample.

The CDR3 sequence holds 16 residues, the cysteine and phenylalanine included. Of all the DNA, just the CDR3 is kept, 48 bases in frame from base 1. Based on the germline V gene (reference sequence), the CDR1 and CDR2 sequences are LNHNV and YYDKDF. Cut back by 0 bases and 8 bases, the V and J ends lie 17 bases apart. All donors were healthy Caucasians. The twin cohort consisted of three pairs of female monozygotic twins, all aged roughly 18 to 29 years. Positive isolation kits from Invitrogen were used to isolate the CD4+ and CD8+ T cell populations. These data were also filed under a second study, of yellow fever vaccine responses in identical twins. From the second report: According to the authors, in identical twins the way T cells responded to vaccination appeared partly convergent and partly personalized. In identical twins, the study followed T cell clones that responded to the vaccine with precision.

Recombination joined TRBV15 with TRBJ2-1, with the D gene call left open. This sequence originates from a woman between 18 and 30 years old in good health. The material sequenced was CD8+ T cells sorted from blood. The nucleotide sequence is TGTGCCACCAGCAGAGATATGGTTGGCCCAAGCCATGAGCAGTTCTTC. Translated, this gives CATSRDMVGPSHEQFF.